Below, 26 T cell receptor beta chains from the same sample are listed, as sequenced in a study of blood T cell repertoires in COVID-19. Sequencing used immunoSEQ multiplex PCR; TCRdb keeps in-frame clones, though not all of them. The data show 150,000 to 200,000 clones, more than 85% seen once. The sequenced material came from peripheral blood. The receptors were sampled from a young woman with active or convalescent COVID-19.

This chain uses TRBV10-3 with TRBJ2-7; TRBD1 is a possible D gene (5 bases). CDR1 is ENHRY, CDR2 SYGVKD, per germline. This CDR3 spans 15 amino acids. V lost 0 bases, J lost 2 bases, and 11 bases lay in between. The CDR3 here is CAISESAGNTYEQYF. CDR3 in DNA: TGTGCCATCAGTGAGTCCGCAGGGAATACCTACGAGCAGTACTTC.

This rearrangement joins TRBV6-1 to TRBJ2-5; D unresolved. CDR1 and CDR2 (germline): MNHNS, SASEGT. The ends were cut back, 1 base at V and 4 bases at J, with 13 bases in the middle. The CDR3 consists of 15 residues. DNA of the CDR3: TGTGCCAGCAGTGAAGTCCCCGCTCGTAGAGAGACCCAGTACTTC. Its protein is CASSEVPARRETQYF.

The rearrangement joins TRBV16 to TRBJ1-6; D might be TRBD1 (5 bases). V was cut by 3 bases and J by 7 bases, with 16 bases left in between. Germline values: CDR1 KGHSY, CDR2 FQNENV. The CDR3 contains 16 residues. The CDR3 bases are TGTGCCAGCAGCCAGCCGGGACTGCTCTCAAATTCACCCCTCCACTTT. Protein sequence: CASSQPGLLSNSPLHF.

This clone has only a few counts. The chain employs TRBV3-1 (or the pseudogene TRBV3-2) and TRBJ1-5; D unresolved. CDR3 size: 13 residues. Germline CDR1 LGHDT, CDR2 YNNKEL (reference sequence). V was cut by 1 base and J by 4 bases, with 5 bases left in between. CDR3 loop: CASSQGLNQPQHF. CDR3 DNA: TGTGCCAGCAGCCAAGGGCTTAATCAGCCCCAGCATTTT.

This clone was recorded once. The gene calls are TRBV6-5 and TRBJ1-2, with 8 bases matching TRBD1. Losses at the gene ends were 2 bases for V and 6 bases for J; bases not matched to a gene: 2. CDR3 length equals 13 residues. CDR1 is MNHEY and CDR2 is SVGAGI in the germline V gene. The CDR3 sequence: CASSYRTGNGYTF. Written as DNA, the CDR3 is TGTGCCAGCAGTTACAGGACAGGGAATGGCTACACCTTC.

The CDR3 is CASSEYGDSNEQFF. CDR3 DNA sequence: TGTGCCAGCAGTGAATACGGGGACTCCAATGAGCAGTTCTTC. V gene TRBV25-1 combines with J gene TRBJ2-1; D is perhaps TRBD2 (6 bases). Trimming removed 0 bases at V and 6 bases at J, with 9 bases between. The CDR3 is 14 amino acids. Per the germline V gene, CDR1 is MGHDK and CDR2 is SYGVNS.

The chain carries TRBV30 and TRBJ2-1, with 11 bases aligning to TRBD2. Germline CDR1 and CDR2: GTSNPN and SVGIG (reference sequence). CDR3 length: 16 residues. V lost 1 base to trimming and J lost 4 bases; unmatched junction nucleotides: 6. This CDR3 is CAWSDLAGGEYNEQFF. CDR3 nucleotides: TGTGCCTGGAGTGATTTAGCGGGGGGGGAATACAATGAGCAGTTCTTC.

The chain is built from TRBV6-1 and TRBJ2-6, with D maybe TRBD2 (5 bases). V dropped 0 bases and J dropped 0 bases, with 15 bases sitting between them. The CDR3 runs 19 residues. Per the germline V gene, CDR1 is MNHNS and CDR2 is SASEGT. DNA for the CDR3: TGTGCCAGCAGTGAAGCGCTTTGGGGAGCCCCCTCTGGGGCCAACGTCCTGACTTTC. It yields the protein CASSEALWGAPSGANVLTF.

The chain carries TRBV6-5 and TRBJ1-1, with 8 positions matching TRBD1. The CDR3 loop spans 12 amino acids. Germline V gene data show CDR1 as MNHEY and CDR2 as SVGAGI. V shed 10 bases, J shed 4 bases, and the junction held 5 bases outside the gene matches. This CDR3 is CATRQGTTEAFF. Here the CDR3 DNA reads TGTGCCACCCGACAGGGGACCACTGAAGCTTTCTTT.

The chain has TRBV19 and TRBJ1-2, with D unclear. Germline-derived CDR1 and CDR2 are LNHDA and SQIVND (reference sequence). The V end was cut by 3 bases, the J end by 4 bases, with 9 bases between. The CDR3 extends over 13 amino acids. CDR3 residues: CASSISFGYGYTF. The CDR3 DNA follows: TGTGCCAGTAGTATCTCCTTCGGCTATGGCTACACCTTC.

The genes are TRBV28 and TRBJ2-7; D is possibly TRBD1 (6 bases). There are 15 residues in the CDR3. Looked up from germline, CDR1 is MDHEN and CDR2 is SYDVKM. Deletions cut 5 bases from V and 0 bases from J, with 14 bases between. The CDR3 reads CASSPGHTNSYEQYF. CDR3 in DNA: TGTGCCAGCAGTCCGGGACACACCAACTCCTACGAGCAGTACTTC. Looking up the rest from reference TRBV28 and TRBJ2-7 gives the full variable domain: DVKVTQSSRYLVKRTGEKVFLECVQDMDHENMFWYRQDPGLGLRLIYFSYDVKMKEKGDIPEGYSVSREKKERFSLILESASTNQTSMYLCASSPGHTNSYEQYFGPGTRLTVT.

This clone has just a few counts. The J gene is TRBJ1-5, the V gene TRBV28; TRBD1 matches at 7 bases. Per the germline V gene, CDR1 is MDHEN and CDR2 is SYDVKM. This CDR3 is built from 17 residues. V was clipped by 1 base and J by 4 bases; unmatched bases: 10. CDR3 bases: TGTGCCAGCAGTTTATATCTCCGGACAGGCCCTAATCAGCCCCAGCATTTT. It translates to CASSLYLRTGPNQPQHF.

This chain connects TRBV11-3 to TRBJ1-2; the D is unclear. The CDR3 spans 16 residues. Trimming shortened V by 0 bases and J by 0 bases, and 11 bases separated the two germline ends. Germline lookup yields CDR1 SGHNT and CDR2 YENEEA. CDR3 coding DNA: TGTGCCAGCAGCTTAGATGCCCCGGTGGCTAACTATGGCTACACCTTC. It is translated as CASSLDAPVANYGYTF.

V is TRBV3-1 (or the pseudogene TRBV3-2) and J is TRBJ1-6, with TRBD1 matching 9 bases. V was clipped by 4 bases and J by 0 bases; unmatched bases: 7. This CDR3 contains 18 residues. Per germline, CDR1 LGHDT and CDR2 YNNKEL (reference sequence). CDR3 DNA: TGTGCCAGCAGCCCCAGGGACAGGGCCAGCTCCTATAATTCACCCCTCCACTTT. Protein product: CASSPRDRASSYNSPLHF.

V is TRBV4-1 and J is TRBJ2-1, with a tentative D call TRBD1 (6 bases). The ends were cut back, 0 bases at V and 6 bases at J, with 12 bases in the middle. Germline V CDR1 and CDR2: MGHRA, YSYEKL. CDR3 length: 15 residues. As DNA, the CDR3 is TGCGCCAGCAGCCAAGATCGGTACAGGGTCAATGAGCAGTTCTTC. Its translation: CASSQDRYRVNEQFF.

The chain has TRBV7-2 and TRBJ2-3; D is ambiguous. From germline, CDR1 is SGHTA and CDR2 FQGNSA. The CDR3 consists of 13 residues. Trimming removed 3 bases at V and 2 bases at J, with 6 bases between. CDR3 residues: CASSFSLTDTQYF. The CDR3 nucleotides read TGTGCCAGCAGCTTCTCTCTCACAGATACGCAGTATTTT.

The chain carries TRBV30 and TRBJ2-3; D gene ambiguous. CDR3 size: 14 residues. Trimming left V 1 base short and J 2 bases short, with 10 bases between. Germline loops: CDR1 GTSNPN, CDR2 SVGIG (reference sequence). The CDR3 DNA reads TGTGCCTGGAGTGAATCCGTACTCACAGATACGCAGTATTTT. Its translation: CAWSESVLTDTQYF. Full variable domain (missing parts from reference TRBV30 and TRBJ2-3): SQTIHQWPATLVQPVGSPLSLECTVEGTSNPNLYWYRQAAGRGLQLLFYSVGIGQISSEVPQNLSASRPQDRQFILSSKKLLLSDSGFYLCAWSESVLTDTQYFGPGTRLTVL.

V usage is TRBV2 and J usage is TRBJ1-6; 10 positions agree with TRBD1. Germline loops: CDR1 SNHLY, CDR2 FYNNEI. There are 20 residues in the CDR3. The junction had 13 bases not matched to a gene; V was cut back by 5 bases and J by 0 bases. Written as DNA, the CDR3 is TGTGCCAGCAGTCTAAGACCCGGGACAGGGGACTACTCCTATAATTCACCCCTCCACTTT. Translation: CASSLRPGTGDYSYNSPLHF.

The V and J genes are TRBV6-6 and TRBJ1-6; D remains unclear. Germline V lookup: CDR1 MNHNY, CDR2 SVGAGI (reference sequence). V gave up 2 bases and J gave up 8 bases, with 10 bases separating them. The length of the CDR3 is 14 residues. CDR3 DNA: TGTGCCAGCAGTTACGGGCCAGGCCATTCACCCCTCCACTTT. It translates to CASSYGPGHSPLHF.

Only a few counts were recorded for this clone. The CDR3 is CASSSGQPYEQYF. The CDR3 bases are TGTGCCAGCAGTTCGGGACAGCCCTACGAGCAGTACTTC. This chain joins TRBV6-6 and TRBJ2-7; TRBD1 agrees at 7 bases. The CDR3 is 13 amino acids. J gave up 2 bases and V 4 bases, and 2 bases lay outside the gene matches. CDR1 and CDR2 from the germline V gene are MNHNY and SVGAGI (reference sequence).

The chain links TRBV6-5 to TRBJ2-7; unclear D gene. CDR3 length: 12 residues. The V gene's germline CDR1 is MNHEY and CDR2 SVGAGI. V shed 6 bases and J shed 6 bases, with 12 bases lying between them. The CDR3 region is CASSLYTGEQYF. Here the CDR3 DNA reads TGTGCCAGCAGCCTCTACACGGGCGAGCAGTACTTC.

V usage is TRBV7-9 and J usage is TRBJ1-2; the D is unclear. Between the trimmed V and J ends, which lost 4 bases and 8 bases, there was a span of 8 bases. The CDR3 spans 11 residues. Germline-derived CDR1 and CDR2 are SEHNR and FQNEAQ (reference sequence). The CDR3 region has the DNA TGTGCCAGCAGCTCCGGTCAAGGCTACACCTTC. Its translation: CASSSGQGYTF.

The rearrangement joins TRBV11-2 to TRBJ2-7; 7 bases match TRBD1. CDR3 length: 15 residues. The germline gives CDR1 SGHAT, CDR2 FQNNGV. V dropped 1 base and J dropped 5; count of bases not matched to a gene: 8. CDR3 sequence reads: CASSLAYRGMDEQYF. CDR3 in DNA: TGTGCCAGCAGCTTAGCCTACAGGGGAATGGACGAGCAGTACTTC.

This chain connects TRBV6-5 to TRBJ2-3, with 8 bases aligning to TRBD2. After removal of 2 bases from V and 9 bases from J, the junction contained 10 bases not matched to a gene. This CDR3 region has 15 residues. CDR1 MNHEY and CDR2 SVGAGI come from the germline V gene. The CDR3 coding sequence is TGTGCCAGCAGTTACGGCGGGGGGACCTCTCGGACGCAGTATTTT. Translating it yields CASSYGGGTSRTQYF.

This clone showed up just once. V usage is TRBV7-6 and J usage is TRBJ1-1; TRBD1 matches 7 bases. V shed 6 bases and J 3 bases; nucleotides not matched to a gene: 4. The CDR3 is made up of 13 amino acids. Germline values: CDR1 SGHVS, CDR2 FNYEAQ. CDR3 amino acids: CASRLTGDTEAFF. The CDR3 bases are TGTGCCAGCAGACTAACAGGGGACACTGAAGCTTTCTTT. Full variable domain (rest looked up from reference TRBV7-6 and TRBJ1-1): GAGVSQSPRYKVTKRGQDVALRCDPISGHVSLYWYRQALGQGPEFLTYFNYEAQQDKSGLPNDRFSAERPEGSISTLTIQRTEQRDSAMYRCASRLTGDTEAFFGQGTRLTVV.

A single count supports this clone. Other DNA variants within this sample encode the same CDR3. The gene calls are TRBV7-2 and TRBJ2-1; TRBD2 matches 14 bases. V was pared by 1 base and J by 7 bases, with 6 bases of the junction left unmatched. Germline V gene data show CDR1 as SGHTA and CDR2 as FQGNSA. This CDR3 region has 17 residues. The CDR3 sequence: CASSLGGLAGVGNEQFF. As DNA, the CDR3 is TGTGCCAGCAGCTTAGGGGGACTAGCGGGAGTGGGGAATGAGCAGTTCTTC.